Sequencing of this T cell receptor (beta chain) was carried out in a study of CXCR3-negative and CXCR3-positive naive CD8 T cells. Regarding the study as a whole: Naive cells used TRBV-TRBJ genes in much the same way whether CXCR3-negative or CXCR3-positive; memory cells did not. Comparably high diversity was seen in both naive subsets, and much lower diversity in memory CD8+ cells.

Naive CD8+ T cells showed a CD45RO-CCR7+CD27+CD95- phenotype. A note on this clonotype: Its matching antigen is unknown.

CDR1 and CDR2 from the germline V gene are LGHNA and YSLEER. The CDR3 loop spans 16 amino acids. It was by 5' RACE with UMI labels that the TRB cDNA libraries were prepared. TCRdb processed the 5' RACE reads again and assigns one entry to each CDR3 protein, with no DNA. Here the sample table reports 100,000 to 150,000 distinct CDR3 sequences. Sequenced sample: naive CXCR3- CD8+ T cells from blood. Documented subset: CD45RO-CCR7+CD27+CD95- naive CD8+ T cells lacking CXCR3 (TNR3-). The source is a human donor in good health. Some clones in this sample may be carry-over from other donors' samples. The gene calls are TRBV4-3 and TRBJ1-3. The CDR3 here is CASSQQEGPSGNTIYF.